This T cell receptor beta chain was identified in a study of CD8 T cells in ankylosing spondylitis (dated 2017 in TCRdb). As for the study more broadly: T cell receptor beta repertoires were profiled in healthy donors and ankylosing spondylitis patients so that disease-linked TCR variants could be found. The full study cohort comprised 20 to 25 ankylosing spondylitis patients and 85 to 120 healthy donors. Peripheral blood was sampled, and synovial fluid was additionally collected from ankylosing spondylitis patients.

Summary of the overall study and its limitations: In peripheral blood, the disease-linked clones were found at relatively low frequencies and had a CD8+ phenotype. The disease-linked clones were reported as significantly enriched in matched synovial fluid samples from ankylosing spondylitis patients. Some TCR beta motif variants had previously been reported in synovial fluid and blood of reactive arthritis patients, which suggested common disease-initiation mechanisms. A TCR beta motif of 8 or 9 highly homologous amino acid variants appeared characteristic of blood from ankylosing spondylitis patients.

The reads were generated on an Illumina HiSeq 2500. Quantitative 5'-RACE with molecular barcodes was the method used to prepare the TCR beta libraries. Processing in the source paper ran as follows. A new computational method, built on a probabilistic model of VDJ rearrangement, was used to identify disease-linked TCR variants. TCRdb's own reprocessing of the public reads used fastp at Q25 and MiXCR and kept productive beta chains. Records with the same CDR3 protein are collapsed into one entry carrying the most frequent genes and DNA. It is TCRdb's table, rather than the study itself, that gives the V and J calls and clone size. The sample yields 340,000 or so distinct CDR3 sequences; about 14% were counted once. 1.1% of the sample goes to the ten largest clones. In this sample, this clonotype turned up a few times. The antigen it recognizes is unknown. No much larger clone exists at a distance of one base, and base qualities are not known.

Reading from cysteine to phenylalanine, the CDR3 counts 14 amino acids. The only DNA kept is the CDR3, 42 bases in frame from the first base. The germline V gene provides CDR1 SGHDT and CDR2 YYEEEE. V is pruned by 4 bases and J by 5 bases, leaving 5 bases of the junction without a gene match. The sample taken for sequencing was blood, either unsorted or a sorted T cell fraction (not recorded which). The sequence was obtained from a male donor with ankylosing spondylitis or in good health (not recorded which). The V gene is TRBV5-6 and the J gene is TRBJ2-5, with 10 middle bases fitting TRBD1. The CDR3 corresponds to CASSRTGGYETQYF. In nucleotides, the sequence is TGTGCCAGCAGCCGGACAGGGGGTTATGAGACCCAGTACTTC.